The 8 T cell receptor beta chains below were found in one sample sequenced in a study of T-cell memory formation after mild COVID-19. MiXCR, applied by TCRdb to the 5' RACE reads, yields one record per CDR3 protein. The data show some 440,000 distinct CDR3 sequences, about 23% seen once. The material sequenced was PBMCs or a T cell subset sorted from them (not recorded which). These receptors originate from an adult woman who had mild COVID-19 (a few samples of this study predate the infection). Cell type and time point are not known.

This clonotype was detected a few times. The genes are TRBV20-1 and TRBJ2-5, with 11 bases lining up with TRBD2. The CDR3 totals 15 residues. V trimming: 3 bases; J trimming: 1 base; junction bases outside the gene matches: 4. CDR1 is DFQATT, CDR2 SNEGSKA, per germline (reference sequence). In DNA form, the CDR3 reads TGCAGTGCTAGGGGGACTAGCGGAGGCCAAGAGACCCAGTACTTC. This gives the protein CSARGTSGGQETQYF.

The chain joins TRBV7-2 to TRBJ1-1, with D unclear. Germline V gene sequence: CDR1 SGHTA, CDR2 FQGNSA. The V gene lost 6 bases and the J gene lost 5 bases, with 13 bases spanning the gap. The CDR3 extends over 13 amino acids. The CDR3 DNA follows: TGTGCCAGCAGAGCAATGGGTTATACTGAAGCTTTCTTT. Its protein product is CASRAMGYTEAFF.

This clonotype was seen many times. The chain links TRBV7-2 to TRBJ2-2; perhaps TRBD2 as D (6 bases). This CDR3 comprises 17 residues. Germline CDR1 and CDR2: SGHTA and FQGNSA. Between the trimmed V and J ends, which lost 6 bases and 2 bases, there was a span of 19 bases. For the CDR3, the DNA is TGTGCCAGCAGAACGACTAGTCTAGCCGGAAACACCGGGGAGCTGTTTTTT. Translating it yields CASRTTSLAGNTGELFF.

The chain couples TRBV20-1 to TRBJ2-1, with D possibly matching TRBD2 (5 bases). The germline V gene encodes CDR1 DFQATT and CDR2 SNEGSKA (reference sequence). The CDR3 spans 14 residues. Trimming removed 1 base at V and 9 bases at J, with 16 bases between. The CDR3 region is CSARAAGRYIEQFF. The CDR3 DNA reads TGCAGTGCTAGAGCTGCGGGCCGCTATATTGAGCAGTTCTTC.

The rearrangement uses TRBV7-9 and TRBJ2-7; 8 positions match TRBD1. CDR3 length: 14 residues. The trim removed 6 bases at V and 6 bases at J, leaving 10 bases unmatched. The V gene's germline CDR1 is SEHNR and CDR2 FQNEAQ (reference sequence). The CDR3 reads CASSDGQGISEQYF. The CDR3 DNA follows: TGTGCCAGCAGTGATGGACAGGGTATTAGCGAGCAGTACTTC.

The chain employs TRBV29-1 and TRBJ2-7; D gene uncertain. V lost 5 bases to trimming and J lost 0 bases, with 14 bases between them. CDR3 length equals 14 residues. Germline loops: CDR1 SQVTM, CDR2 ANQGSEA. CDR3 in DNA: TGCAGCGTTAAATGGACCCGCAGCTCCTACGAGCAGTACTTC. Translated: CSVKWTRSSYEQYF.

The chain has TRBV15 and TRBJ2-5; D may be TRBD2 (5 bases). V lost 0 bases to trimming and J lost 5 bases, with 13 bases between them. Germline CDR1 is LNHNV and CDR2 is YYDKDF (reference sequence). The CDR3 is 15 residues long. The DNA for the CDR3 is TGTGCCACCAGCAGAGAAGATAGCGCCCCGGAGACCCAGTACTTC. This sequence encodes CATSREDSAPETQYF.

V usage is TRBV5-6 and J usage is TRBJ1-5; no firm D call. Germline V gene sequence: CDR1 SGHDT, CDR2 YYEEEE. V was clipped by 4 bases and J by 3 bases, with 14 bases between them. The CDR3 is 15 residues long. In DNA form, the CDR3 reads TGTGCCAGCAGCACCTCAGAGGGCTACAATCAGCCCCAGCATTTT. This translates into CASSTSEGYNQPQHF. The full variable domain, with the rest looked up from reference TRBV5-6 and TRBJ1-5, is DAGVTQSPTHLIKTRGQQVTLRCSPKSGHDTVSWYQQALGQGPQFIFQYYEEEERQRGNFPDRFSGHQFPNYSSELNVNALLLGDSALYLCASSTSEGYNQPQHFGDGTRLSIL.